What follows are 28 T cell receptor beta chains derived from one specimen sequenced in a study of CD8+CD57+ T cells in acquired aplastic anemia. For CDR3 and TCR beta VDJ profiling, genomic DNA was the template used. MiXCR, run by TCRdb on the reads, gives a single entry per CDR3 protein. The data contain some 200,000 distinct CDR3 sequences, approximately 51% of them singletons. In patients chosen for sequencing, flow cytometry had shown CD8+CD57+ cell expansion. The sequencing sample was made of sorted CD4+, CD8+, or CD8+CD57+ T cells (not recorded which) from PBMCs. All receptors come from a human donor with aplastic anemia.

This clonotype was seen at least ten times. This chain links TRBV12-3 or TRBV12-4 with TRBJ1-4; D unresolved. There are 14 residues in the CDR3. Trimming cost V 3 bases and J 4 bases, with 9 bases left between them. CDR3 protein: CASSLPDGNEKLFF. CDR3 DNA sequence: TGTGCCAGCAGTTTGCCGGATGGTAATGAAAAACTGTTTTTT.

This clonotype was counted many times. The chain carries TRBV30 and TRBJ1-2; D uncertain. In germline, CDR1 is GTSNPN, CDR2 SVGIG (reference sequence). The CDR3 consists of 11 residues. The ends were cut back, 5 bases at V and 2 bases at J, with 6 bases in the middle. The CDR3 nucleotides are TGTGCCTGGTCTGGAAACTATGGCTACACCTTC. As protein: CAWSGNYGYTF.

This clonotype was counted once. The J gene is TRBJ1-5, the V gene TRBV4-2; D perhaps matches TRBD1 (6 bases). Germline V gene sequence: CDR1 LGHNA, CDR2 YNFKEQ. The length of the CDR3 is 19 residues. V was pared by 0 bases and J by 11 bases, with 29 bases between. CDR3 DNA: TGTGCCAGCAGCCAAGAGGGGGCGAGGGCCAAGATCCCGGCGGGGACCCAGCATTTT. Protein sequence: CASSQEGARAKIPAGTQHF.

This clonotype was detected ten times or more. V usage is TRBV7-2 and J usage is TRBJ1-1; 11 bases align to TRBD1. The CDR3 is made up of 14 amino acids. V shed 0 bases and J 12 bases; nucleotides not matched to a gene: 6. CDR1 SGHTA and CDR2 FQGNSA come from the germline V gene. The CDR3 reads CASSLATGTGGPFF. CDR3 sequence (DNA): TGTGCCAGCAGCTTAGCTACCGGGACAGGGGGTCCTTTCTTT.

This clonotype was seen repeatedly, ten times or more. The rearrangement uses TRBV20-1 and TRBJ2-5; possible D gene TRBD2, 6 bases. CDR1 is DFQATT and CDR2 is SNEGSKA in the germline V gene (reference sequence). The CDR3 is made up of 14 amino acids. Trimming cost V 3 bases and J 5 bases, with 16 bases left between them. The chain's CDR3 is CSARGSGGSETQYF. The CDR3 DNA reads TGCAGTGCTAGGGGGTCCGGGGGTAGCGAGACCCAGTACTTC.

Here the CDR3 DNA reads TGCGCCAGCAGTGAGGACCTGCTAGGGGGATATCCCCTCCACTTT. It specifies CASSEDLLGGYPLHF. The chain couples TRBV10-2 to TRBJ1-6, with a tentative D call TRBD1 (6 bases). Germline values: CDR1 WSHSY, CDR2 SAAADI. The germline V and J ends were trimmed by 2 bases and 13 bases, with 18 bases remaining between them. CDR3 length: 15 residues.

This clonotype was counted ten times or more. The V call is TRBV6-6, the J call TRBJ1-2; maybe TRBD1 (5 bases). CDR1 is MNHNY, CDR2 SVGAGI, per germline (reference sequence). V was trimmed by 5 bases and J by 2 bases, leaving 9 bases between them. CDR3 size: 13 residues. This chain's CDR3 is CASSPGRNYGYTF. CDR3 DNA: TGTGCCAGCAGTCCGGGACGAAACTATGGCTACACCTTC.

Note on this clonotype: The junction does not match germline at one end; this may be a read error. The CDR3 DNA is TGCAGTGCTAGGGACAGGGGGTCGGGTAACTCACCCCTCCTCTTT. This translates into CSARDRGSGNSPLLF. The chain is built from TRBV20-1 and TRBJ1-6, with 10 bases fitting TRBD1. CDR3 length: 15 residues. Germline lookup yields CDR1 DFQATT and CDR2 SNEGSKA (reference sequence).

A few counts support this clonotype. The junction differs from germline at one of its ends, possibly a read error. The chain is built from TRBV19 and TRBJ1-1, with D perhaps TRBD1 (5 bases). Germline assignment: CDR1 LNHDA and CDR2 SQIVND (reference sequence). This CDR3 has 14 residues. The CDR3 loop reads CASSFAGGRTEAFF. Here the CDR3 DNA reads TGTGCCAGTAGTTTCGCCGGGGGTCGGACTGAAGCCTTCTTT. The full variable domain, with the rest looked up from reference TRBV19 and TRBJ1-1, is DGGITQSPKYLFRKEGQNVTLSCEQNLNHDAMYWYRQDPGQGLRLIYYSQIVNDFQKGDIAEGYSVSREKKESFPLTVTSAQKNPTAFYLCASSFAGGRTEAFFGQGTRLTVV.

This clonotype was observed at least ten times. The chain has TRBV7-8 and TRBJ1-5, with 9 nucleotides matching TRBD1. With V trimmed by 7 bases and J by 1 base, 8 bases remained unmatched. This CDR3 is 16 amino acids long. Germline loops: CDR1 SGHVS, CDR2 FQNEAQ. In DNA form, the CDR3 reads TGTGCCAGCACCCGAGGGACAGGGACGAGCAATCAGCCCCAGCATTTT. Protein sequence: CASTRGTGTSNQPQHF.

This clonotype has only a few counts. The chain combines TRBV29-1 with TRBJ2-1; D is unresolved. CDR1 is SQVTM, CDR2 ANQGSEA, per germline. The CDR3 sequence is 11 residues long. Trimming stripped 0 bases from V and 4 bases from J, with 1 base between. The CDR3 bases are TGCAGCGTTGAAGAGTACAATGAGCAGTTCTTC. Translated: CSVEEYNEQFF.

Concerning this clonotype itself: This may be a read error, as it is one base from a much larger clone. The rearrangement joins TRBV4-2 to TRBJ2-7, with 8 nucleotides matching TRBD2. Germline V gene data show CDR1 as LGHNA and CDR2 as YNFKEQ. The CDR3 extends over 16 amino acids. J gave up 0 bases and V 2 bases, and 6 bases lay outside the gene matches. In nucleotides, the CDR3 is TGTGCCAGCAGCCAAAGTGGCGGGGGGTTCTCCTACGAGCAGTACTTC. Translated: CASSQSGGGFSYEQYF.

This clonotype was counted at least ten times. The rearrangement uses TRBV2 and TRBJ2-2, with 10 bases lining up with TRBD2. The V gene end was trimmed by 5 bases and the J gene end by 0 bases; junction bases not matched to a gene: 3. This CDR3 contains 16 residues. CDR1 is SNHLY, CDR2 FYNNEI, per germline. CDR3 loop: CASSRTSGANTGELFF. DNA of the CDR3: TGTGCCAGCAGTAGGACTAGCGGCGCGAACACCGGGGAGCTGTTTTTT.

The V gene is TRBV29-1, the J gene TRBJ2-2, with 10 bases lining up with TRBD1. The germline gives CDR1 SQVTM, CDR2 ANQGSEA. With 4 bases clipped from V and 5 bases from J, the junction kept 7 bases outside the gene matches. The CDR3 consists of 15 residues. CDR3 coding DNA: TGCAGCGTTGCCGGGACAGGGGATGGGACCGGGGAGCTGTTTTTT. Its translation: CSVAGTGDGTGELFF.

This clonotype was counted at least ten times. The chain couples TRBV29-1 to TRBJ1-1, with D tentatively TRBD1 (5 bases). Germline CDR1 and CDR2: SQVTM and ANQGSEA. V shed 4 bases and J shed 5 bases, with 17 bases lying between them. The CDR3 loop spans 14 amino acids. Written as DNA, the CDR3 is TGCAGCGTTGTACGAGGGGCCCGAGGTACTGAAGCTTTCTTT. Amino acids: CSVVRGARGTEAFF. Full variable domain (missing parts from reference TRBV29-1 and TRBJ1-1): SAVISQKPSRDICQRGTSLTIQCQVDSQVTMMFWYRQQPGQSLTLIATANQGSEATYESGFVIDKFPISRPNLTFSTLTVSNMSPEDSSIYLCSVVRGARGTEAFFGQGTRLTVV.

About this clonotype itself: A read error may be the cause here, since a much bigger clone is one base away. V is TRBV6-1 and J is TRBJ2-5; TRBD1 or TRBD2 may be the D gene (5 bases each). CDR1 and CDR2 from the germline V gene are MNHNS and SASEGT. V lost 11 bases and J 7 bases, leaving 17 bases between the germline ends. This CDR3 has 12 residues. CDR3 residues: CAHWDAAGTQYF. The CDR3 DNA follows: TGTGCCCACTGGGACGCCGCAGGGACCCAGTACTTC.

This clonotype was seen a few times. The rearrangement joins TRBV12-3 or TRBV12-4 to TRBJ2-7; D is tentatively TRBD1 or TRBD2 (5 bases each). V was clipped by 4 bases and J by 6 bases, with 10 bases between them. The CDR3 consists of 12 residues. CDR3 coding DNA: TGTGCCAGCAGTTGGGGGAATAGCGAGCAGTACTTC. It codes for CASSWGNSEQYF.

A single count supports this clonotype. CDR3: CASSLGTQNTGELFF. The CDR3 DNA is TGCGCCAGCAGCTTGGGGACACAGAACACCGGGGAGCTGTTTTTT. This sequence joins TRBV5-1 and TRBJ2-2; D may be TRBD1 (5 bases). Per the germline V gene, CDR1 is SGHRS and CDR2 is YFSETQ. Trimming stripped 0 bases from V and 1 base from J, with 7 bases between. The CDR3 is made up of 15 amino acids.

The V call is TRBV10-3, the J call TRBJ2-5; 11 bases are a match to TRBD2. V lost 4 bases to trimming and J lost 10 bases; unmatched junction nucleotides: 11. This CDR3 has 15 residues. The germline CDR1 and CDR2 sequences are ENHRY and SYGVKD. CDR3 coding DNA: TGTGCCATCAGTGGGCTAGCGGGGGGTTTTGGTGTCCAGTACTTC. As protein: CAISGLAGGFGVQYF.

About this clonotype itself: This clone may be a read error of a much larger clone one base away. The chain combines TRBV2 with TRBJ1-1; 7 positions match TRBD1. The V segment lost 4 bases and the J segment 6 bases; nucleotides outside the gene matches: 14. The CDR3 totals 16 residues. Germline CDR1 SNHLY, CDR2 FYNNEI. The CDR3 nucleotides read TGTGCCAGCAGTGGGGGTAGAAGGGGGCTTGACGCTGAAGCTTTCTTT. It is translated as CASSGGRRGLDAEAFF.

The table lists this clonotype with a count of one. Possible read error: a much larger clone is one base away. CDR3 nucleotide sequence: TGTGCCAGCAGGAAGGGACAGGACGACGCTGAAGCTTTCTTT. Its translation is CASRKGQDDAEAFF. The J gene is TRBJ1-1, the V gene TRBV2; TRBD1 aligns across 8 bases. V was clipped by 6 bases and J by 6 bases; unmatched bases: 9. CDR1 and CDR2 (germline): SNHLY, FYNNEI. CDR3 length: 14 residues. Filled out from reference TRBV2 and TRBJ1-1, the complete variable domain reads EPEVTQTPSHQVTQMGQEVILRCVPISNHLYFYWYRQILGQKVEFLVSFYNNEISEKSEIFDDQFSVERPDGSNFTLKIRSTKLEDSAMYFCASRKGQDDAEAFFGQGTRLTVV.

V usage is TRBV20-1 and J usage is TRBJ1-5; D unresolved. Germline CDR1 and CDR2: DFQATT and SNEGSKA (reference sequence). Trimming cost V 3 bases and J 5 bases, with 8 bases left between them. CDR3 length: 12 residues. The CDR3 coding sequence is TGCAGTGCTAGCGGGCGGGATCAGCCCCAGCATTTT. This sequence encodes CSASGRDQPQHF.

Concerning this clonotype: Being one base from a much bigger clone, this may be a read error. The V and J genes are TRBV5-1 and TRBJ2-1; 7 bases are shared with TRBD1. From germline, CDR1 is SGHRS and CDR2 YFSETQ. The CDR3 spans 13 residues. The CDR3 loop reads CASNLGQHNEQFF. The CDR3 DNA sequence: TGCGCCAGCAACTTGGGACAGCACAATGAGCAGTTCTTC. Looking up the rest from reference TRBV5-1 and TRBJ2-1 gives the full variable domain: KAGVTQTPRYLIKTRGQQVTLSCSPISGHRSVSWYQQTPGQGLQFLFEYFSETQRNKGNFPGRFSGRQFSNSRSEMNVSTLELGDSALYLCASNLGQHNEQFFGPGTRLTVL.

This chain uses TRBV24-1 with TRBJ1-5; tentatively, D is TRBD1 (5 bases). With 12 bases removed from V and 4 bases from J, the gap between germline ends came to 18 bases. Germline-derived CDR1 and CDR2 are KGHDR and SFDVKD. The CDR3 covers 14 residues. The CDR3 loop reads CAPAGCYRNQPQHF. The CDR3 DNA reads as TGTGCCCCTGCAGGGTGTTACAGGAATCAGCCCCAGCATTTT.

In this sample, this clonotype turned up a few times. The V call is TRBV7-3, the J call TRBJ1-1; D may be TRBD1 (5 bases). Per germline, CDR1 SGHTA and CDR2 FQGTGA. The CDR3 consists of 17 residues. V lost 5 bases to trimming and J lost 3 bases, with 22 bases between them. CDR3 bases: TGTGCCAGCAGCCCCGTCAGGGATGGGGGAAAGGACACTGAAGCTTTCTTT. Translating gives CASSPVRDGGKDTEAFF.

The chain joins TRBV28 to TRBJ1-2, with D perhaps TRBD1 (5 bases). The length of the CDR3 is 13 residues. Germline CDR1 and CDR2: MDHEN and SYDVKM. Deletions cut 8 bases from V and 3 bases from J, with 13 bases between. Here the CDR3 reads CASGPPGDYGYTF. In nucleotides, the CDR3 is TGTGCCAGCGGGCCCCCGGGGGACTATGGCTACACCTTC.

The gene calls are TRBV27 and TRBJ2-3; unclear D gene. This CDR3 is 16 amino acids long. Germline V gives CDR1 MNHEY, CDR2 SMNVEV (reference sequence). The V gene lost 6 bases and the J gene lost 5 bases, with 21 bases spanning the gap. The CDR3 coding sequence is TGTGCCAGCAGATCAATCTTCGACGGGCCAGTAGATACGCAGTATTTT. Protein product: CASRSIFDGPVDTQYF.

This clonotype came up many times. The rearrangement uses TRBV9 and TRBJ1-6; weak D call: TRBD1 (5 bases). CDR3 length: 15 amino acids. CDR1 and CDR2 (germline): SGDLS, YYNGEE. Trimming stripped 0 bases from V and 7 bases from J, with 11 bases between. CDR3 sequence: CASSVGTPANSPLHF. CDR3 bases: TGTGCCAGCAGCGTAGGGACACCGGCCAATTCACCCCTCCACTTT.